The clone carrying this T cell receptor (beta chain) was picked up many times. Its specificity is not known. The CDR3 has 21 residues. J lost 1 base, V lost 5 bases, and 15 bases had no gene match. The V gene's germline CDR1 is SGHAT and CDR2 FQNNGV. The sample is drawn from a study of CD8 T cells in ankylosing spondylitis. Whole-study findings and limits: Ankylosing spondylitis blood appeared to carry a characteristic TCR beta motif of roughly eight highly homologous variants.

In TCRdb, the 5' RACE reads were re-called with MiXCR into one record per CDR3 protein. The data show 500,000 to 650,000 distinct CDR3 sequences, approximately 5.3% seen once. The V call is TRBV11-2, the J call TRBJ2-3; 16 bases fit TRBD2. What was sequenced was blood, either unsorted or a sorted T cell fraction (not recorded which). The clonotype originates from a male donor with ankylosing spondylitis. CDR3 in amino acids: CASSRKGLAGGPGSGTDTQYF. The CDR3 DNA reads TGTGCCAGCAGCCGAAAGGGACTAGCGGGAGGGCCTGGCTCTGGCACAGATACGCAGTATTTT.